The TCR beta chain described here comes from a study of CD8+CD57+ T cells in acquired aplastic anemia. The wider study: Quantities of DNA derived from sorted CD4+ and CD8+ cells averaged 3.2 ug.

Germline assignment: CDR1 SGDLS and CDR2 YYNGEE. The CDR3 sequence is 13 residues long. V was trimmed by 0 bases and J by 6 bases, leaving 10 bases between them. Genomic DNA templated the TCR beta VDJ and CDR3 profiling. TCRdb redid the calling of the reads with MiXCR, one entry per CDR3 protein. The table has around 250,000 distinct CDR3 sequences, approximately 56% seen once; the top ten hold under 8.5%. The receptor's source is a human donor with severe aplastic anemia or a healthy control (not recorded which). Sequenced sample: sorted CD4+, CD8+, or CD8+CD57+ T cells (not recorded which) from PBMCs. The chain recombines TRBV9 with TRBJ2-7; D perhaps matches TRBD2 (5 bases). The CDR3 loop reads CASSVGGEGEQYF. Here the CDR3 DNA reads TGTGCCAGCAGCGTAGGAGGTGAGGGCGAGCAGTACTTC. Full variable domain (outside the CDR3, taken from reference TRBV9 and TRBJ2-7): DSGVTQTPKHLITATGQRVTLRCSPRSGDLSVYWYQQSLDQGLQFLIQYYNGEERAKGNILERFSAQQFPDLHSELNLSSLELGDSALYFCASSVGGEGEQYFGPGTRLTVT.